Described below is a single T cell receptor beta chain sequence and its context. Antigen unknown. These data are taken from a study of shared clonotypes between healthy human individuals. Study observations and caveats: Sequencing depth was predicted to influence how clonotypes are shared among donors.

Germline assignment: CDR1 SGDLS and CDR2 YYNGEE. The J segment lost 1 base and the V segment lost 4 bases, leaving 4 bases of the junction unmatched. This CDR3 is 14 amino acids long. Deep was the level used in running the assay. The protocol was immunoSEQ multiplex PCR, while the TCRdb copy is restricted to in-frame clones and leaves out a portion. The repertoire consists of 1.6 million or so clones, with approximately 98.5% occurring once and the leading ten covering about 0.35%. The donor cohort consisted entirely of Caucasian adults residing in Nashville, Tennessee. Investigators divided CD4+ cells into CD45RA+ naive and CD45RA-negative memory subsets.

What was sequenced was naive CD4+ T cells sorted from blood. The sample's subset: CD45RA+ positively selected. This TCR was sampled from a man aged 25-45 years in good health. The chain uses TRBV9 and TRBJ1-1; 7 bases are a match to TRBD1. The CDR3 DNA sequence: TGTGCCAGCAGCTGGGACAGCCAGAACACTGAAGCTTTCTTT. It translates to CASSWDSQNTEAFF. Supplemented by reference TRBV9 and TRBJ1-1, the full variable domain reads DSGVTQTPKHLITATGQRVTLRCSPRSGDLSVYWYQQSLDQGLQFLIQYYNGEERAKGNILERFSAQQFPDLHSELNLSSLELGDSALYFCASSWDSQNTEAFFGQGTRLTVV.